The entry below describes one T cell receptor beta chain. Its target is unknown. This sample was included in a study of response to subunit inactivated influenza vaccine. MiXCR was run by TCRdb on the RT-PCR reads, yielding one entry per CDR3 protein. The table lists about 800,000 distinct CDR3 sequences, 21% of them singletons. Study conclusions and caveats: Few new T cells, the authors suggested, are recruited by each seasonal influenza vaccination.

This CDR3 contains 15 residues. Germline assignment: CDR1 MDHEN and CDR2 SYDVKM. V was shortened by 1 base and J by 0 bases, with 10 bases between the two germline ends. This chain links TRBV28 with TRBJ2-7; no clear D gene. The clonotype comes from a man over 45 who received an inactivated influenza vaccine. Sequenced here: PBMCs from blood, sampled around 5 days after vaccination. CDR3 amino acids: CASSLLRKPSYEQYF. The CDR3 DNA reads as TGTGCCAGCAGTTTATTACGGAAACCCTCCTACGAGCAGTACTTC.